This TCR beta chain stems from a study of cytomegalovirus exposure and HLA in healthy donors. Background on the study: Among about 179 million T cells, an earlier analysis found roughly 110 million unique TCR beta sequences.

Points from the study as a whole: Earlier analysis found most TCR beta V segments productive about 87% or about 30% of the time.

PCR amplification relied on 60 Vbeta primers (plus 13 Jbeta primers). Produced via immunoSEQ multiplex PCR; TCRdb's table is partial and in-frame only. The table lists about 200,000 clones, around 74% of them singletons. Turning to this clone: Antigen: not known.

The TCR sequence derives from a girl aged 5-17 years in good health and CMV-seropositive. What was sequenced was PBMCs.

This CDR3 reads CATHIDSSYGYTF. The CDR3, as DNA: TGTGCCACACACATTGACAGCTCCTATGGCTACACCTTC. The chain employs TRBV10-3 and TRBJ1-2, with D perhaps TRBD1 (5 bases). The length of the CDR3 is 13 residues. The V end was cut by 10 bases, the J end by 4 bases, with 16 bases between. Germline CDR1 reads ENHRY; CDR2 reads SYGVKD.